The clone carrying this T cell receptor (beta chain) was observed a few times. Different DNA sequences within this sample yield the same CDR3. This entry belongs to a study of CD8+ T cells in alopecia areata. Deletions cut 0 bases from V and 1 base from J, with 7 bases between. This CDR3 spans 14 amino acids. Germline lookup yields CDR1 SGHRS and CDR2 YFSETQ. Following extraction, RNA underwent reverse transcription to cDNA, which served as the sequencing template. TCRdb's table, derived via immunoSEQ multiplex PCR, lists solely in-frame clones and lacks some. Seen here are more than 100,000 clones, around 59% observed once, and the top ten hold around 9%.

The chain joins TRBV5-1 to TRBJ2-5, with D perhaps being TRBD1 or TRBD2 (5 bases each). This clonotype was sampled from a human donor in good health. The sequenced material came from CD4+ T cells sorted from blood. The chain's CDR3 is CASSLAGGQETQYF. CDR3 nucleotide sequence: TGCGCCAGCAGCTTGGCTGGGGGCCAAGAGACCCAGTACTTC.